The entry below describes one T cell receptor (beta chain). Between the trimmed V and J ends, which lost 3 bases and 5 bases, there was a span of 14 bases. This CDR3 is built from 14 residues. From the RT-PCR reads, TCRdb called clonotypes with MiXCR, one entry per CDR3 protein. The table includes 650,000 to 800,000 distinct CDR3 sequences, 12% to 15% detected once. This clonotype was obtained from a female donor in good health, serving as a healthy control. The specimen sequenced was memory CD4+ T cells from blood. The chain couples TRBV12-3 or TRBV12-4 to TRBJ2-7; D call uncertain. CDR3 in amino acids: CASSFEMLSDEQYF. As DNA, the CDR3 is TGTGCCAGCAGTTTTGAGATGCTCAGCGACGAGCAGTACTTC.